The present T cell receptor beta chain was sequenced within a study of CD8+ T cells in alopecia areata. On the study more broadly: Oral tofacitinib (5 to 10 mg twice daily) was administered to treated patients.

Turning to this clone: Its antigen remains unknown.

CDR1 and CDR2 from the germline V gene are MNHEY and SMNVEV (reference sequence). The V gene end was trimmed by 4 bases and the J gene end by 7 bases; junction bases not matched to a gene: 2. The CDR3 spans 12 residues. Whole-study findings and limits: More clonal than normal scalp was lesional scalp, particularly alopecia totalis/universalis.

As the sequencing template, cDNA was produced by extracting RNA and reverse transcribing it. The assay was immunoSEQ multiplex PCR, and TCRdb's table has in-frame clones only and misses some. This sample has fewer than 250,000 clones, with about 60% found just once. This sample comprised CD4+ T cells sorted from blood, obtained at week 0. This chain uses TRBV27 with TRBJ1-2; 8 bases map to TRBD1. This sequence was found in a human donor with alopecia areata. The CDR3 DNA reads TGTGCCAGCAGTTCAGGGGGCGCTGGCTACACCTTC. Its protein is CASSSGGAGYTF.